This T cell receptor (beta chain) emerged from a study of PD-1 blockade in classical Hodgkin lymphoma. For the study at large: Patients had nivolumab dosed at 3 mg/kg, delivered intravenously every 2 weeks. Regarding the study as a whole: Sources of repertoire differences remain undefined, possibly disease activity or prior therapy. Those patients who began receiving nivolumab less than 1 year after ASCT had lower diversity, and they were excluded. The study reported lower baseline TCR diversity in newly diagnosed patients than in healthy donors.

Assay used: immunoSEQ multiplex PCR; TCRdb lists only in-frame clones, some missing. The sample gives 15,000 or so clones, approximately 82% of which show up once; almost 25% is in the top ten. Germline assignment: CDR1 PRHDT and CDR2 FYEKMQ (reference sequence). The CDR3 is 15 amino acids. Turning to this clone: Its antigen is as yet unknown. Relative to the germline gene, one junction end is altered; a read error may explain this.

Brentuximab vedotin exposure varied among the patients, all of whom had relapsed after autologous stem cell transplantation. This chain uses TRBV13 with TRBJ1-3; the match to TRBD1 covers 7 bases. Sequences were derived from peripheral blood mononuclear cells (PBMCs), sampled before the second cycle of nivolumab. This sequence was found in a human donor with classical Hodgkin lymphoma. CDR3 residues: CASSVGTALWNTIYF. CDR3 coding DNA: TGTGCCAGCAGCGTAGGGACAGCTCTCTGGAACACCATATATTTT.